The 8 T cell receptor beta chains in this list originate from one sample, sequenced in a study of T and B cells in COVID-19 patients. TRB was amplified from roughly 250-500 ng of blood genomic DNA. BIOMED2 TRB-A/B primer pools were used in multiplex TRB PCR. TCRdb re-derived calls from the multiplex PCR reads in MiXCR, one entry per CDR3 protein. The table lists over 5,000 distinct CDR3 sequences, about 33% of them singletons. Sample: blood. All receptors derive from a human donor with active COVID-19.

The chain has TRBV24-1 and TRBJ2-2; D unresolved. The CDR3 contains 15 residues. V lost 3 bases to trimming and J lost 0 bases, with 7 bases between them. Germline V lookup: CDR1 KGHDR, CDR2 SFDVKD. CDR3 amino acids: CATSDQRTNTGELFF. The CDR3 DNA reads TGTGCCACCAGTGATCAACGGACGAACACCGGGGAGCTGTTTTTT.

This clonotype is termed medium-sized. J is TRBJ1-2 and V is TRBV29-1; no reliable D call. Deletions cut 2 bases from V and 0 bases from J, with 10 bases between. CDR1 SQVTM and CDR2 ANQGSEA come from the germline V gene. This CDR3 contains 14 residues. DNA of the CDR3: TGCAGCGTTGAAAAACAGAGAGCTAACTATGGCTACACCTTC. Translating gives CSVEKQRANYGYTF. Variable domain in full (rest from reference TRBV29-1 and TRBJ1-2): SAVISQKPSRDICQRGTSLTIQCQVDSQVTMMFWYRQQPGQSLTLIATANQGSEATYESGFVIDKFPISRPNLTFSTLTVSNMSPEDSSIYLCSVEKQRANYGYTFGSGTRLTVV.

J is TRBJ1-5 and V is TRBV5-5, with D perhaps matching TRBD1 (6 bases). Germline V lookup: CDR1 SGHKS, CDR2 YYEKEE (reference sequence). Trimming took 1 base from V and 2 from J, leaving 19 bases between them. The CDR3 covers 18 residues. The CDR3 protein is CASSLKVWAEGGNQPQHF. The CDR3, as DNA: TGTGCCAGCAGCTTGAAGGTTTGGGCAGAGGGGGGCAATCAGCCCCAGCATTTT.

This clonotype appeared a few times. V gene TRBV18 combines with J gene TRBJ2-2; TRBD2 matches 8 bases. CDR3 length: 16 residues. Germline CDR1 is KGHSH and CDR2 is LQKENI. The J segment lost 6 bases and the V segment lost 3 bases, leaving 9 bases of the junction unmatched. CDR3 in DNA: TGTGCCAGCTCACCCAGCGGGAGCTCTCTTGCCGGGGAGCTGTTTTTT. It is translated as CASSPSGSSLAGELFF. The full variable domain, with the rest looked up from reference TRBV18 and TRBJ2-2, is NAGVMQNPRHLVRRRGQEARLRCSPMKGHSHVYWYRQLPEEGLKFMVYLQKENIIDESGMPKERFSAEFPKEGPSILRIQQVVRGDSAAYFCASSPSGSSLAGELFFGEGSRLTVL.

The chain carries TRBV18 and TRBJ2-2; 8 bases agree with TRBD1. Germline V CDR1 and CDR2: KGHSH, LQKENI. The CDR3 is 19 amino acids. Trimming cost V 8 bases and J 0 bases; bases outside gene matches: 17. CDR3 DNA sequence: TGTGCCAGCGAGGTCCGGACAGGGCTGACCGGCGCGAACACCGGGGAGCTGTTTTTT. This codes for CASEVRTGLTGANTGELFF. Based on the CDR3 plus reference TRBV18 and TRBJ2-2, the full variable domain is NAGVMQNPRHLVRRRGQEARLRCSPMKGHSHVYWYRQLPEEGLKFMVYLQKENIIDESGMPKERFSAEFPKEGPSILRIQQVVRGDSAAYFCASEVRTGLTGANTGELFFGEGSRLTVL.

The V and J genes are TRBV5-4 and TRBJ1-1; TRBD1 is a possible D gene (6 bases). This CDR3 contains 14 residues. CDR1 and CDR2 from the germline V gene are SGHNT and YYREEE (reference sequence). The V end was cut by 0 bases, the J end by 1 base, with 7 bases between. In nucleotides, the CDR3 is TGTGCCAGCAGCTTGGAGGGGGGGAACACTGAAGCTTTCTTT. Amino acids: CASSLEGGNTEAFF.

This clonotype is termed medium-sized (0.01 to 0.1%). The chain is built from TRBV6-5 and TRBJ2-3; D is possibly TRBD1 or TRBD2 (5 bases each). In germline, CDR1 is MNHEY, CDR2 SVGAGI. Trimming pared 5 bases from V and 6 bases from J, leaving 18 bases between. The CDR3 totals 15 residues. Written as DNA, the CDR3 is TGTGCCAGCAGTCCCTTGGGACCCATTGCGGATACGCAGTATTTT. Protein sequence: CASSPLGPIADTQYF.

This clonotype was detected only a few times. CDR3 bases: TGTGCCAGCAGCTTGGCCGTCGGGGGTGGAAGTTCAGATACGCAGTATTTT. Its protein product is CASSLAVGGGSSDTQYF. The J gene is TRBJ2-3, the V gene TRBV5-6, with a weak D call TRBD2 (6 bases). The CDR3 contains 17 residues. Looked up from germline, CDR1 is SGHDT and CDR2 is YYEEEE. Trimming shortened V by 0 bases and J by 4 bases, and 18 bases separated the two germline ends.